The 24 T cell receptor beta chains below were found in one sample sequenced in a study of PD-L1 blockade in urothelial cancer. Time point defined: pretreatment peripheral blood. Generated by immunoSEQ multiplex PCR, the TCRdb table keeps only in-frame clones and is missing some. The sample holds 95,000 to 100,000 clones; around 86% are singletons and the top ten take about 2%. The sequencing used PBMCs, collected around atezolizumab (anti-PD-L1) treatment. These receptors came from a man in his fifties or sixties with urothelial cancer.

The J gene is TRBJ2-5, the V gene TRBV9, with TRBD1 identical over 7 bases. CDR1 SGDLS and CDR2 YYNGEE come from the germline V gene. V gave up 4 bases and J gave up 2 bases; unmatched junction bases: 17. The CDR3 is 18 amino acids. This chain's CDR3 is CASSPGLRGIGAQETQYF. The CDR3 DNA is TGTGCCAGCAGCCCGGGCCTCAGGGGGATTGGGGCACAAGAGACCCAGTACTTC.

The rearrangement joins TRBV28 to TRBJ1-2; 8 bases fit TRBD1. J gave up 6 bases and V 4 bases, and 4 bases lay outside the gene matches. Germline V gene data show CDR1 as MDHEN and CDR2 as SYDVKM. This CDR3 region has 13 residues. The CDR3, as DNA: TGTGCCAGCAGTTGGACAGGGAAGCATGGCTACACCTTC. This encodes CASSWTGKHGYTF.

The chain uses TRBV6-5 and TRBJ2-3, with 10 bases aligning to TRBD2. The germline V gene has CDR1 MNHEY and CDR2 SVGAGI. Germline trimming cut 6 bases from V and 0 bases from J; bases unmatched to any gene: 3. The CDR3 consists of 15 residues. The CDR3 reads CASRVLAGSTDTQYF. CDR3 nucleotide sequence: TGTGCCAGCAGGGTACTAGCGGGGAGCACAGATACGCAGTATTTT.

This sequence joins TRBV5-1 and TRBJ1-1; D may be TRBD1 (5 bases). The CDR3 is 15 amino acids. Per germline, CDR1 SGHRS and CDR2 YFSETQ. The V and J ends lost 3 bases and 1 base respectively, with 13 bases between them. CDR3 region: CASSSGWGENTEAFF. The CDR3 DNA reads as TGCGCCAGCAGCTCGGGTTGGGGGGAGAACACTGAAGCTTTCTTT.

The chain carries TRBV27 and TRBJ2-7; TRBD2 aligns across 7 bases. CDR3 size: 13 residues. The ends lost 0 bases at V and 6 bases at J; junction bases unmatched: 2. Germline CDR1 reads MNHEY; CDR2 reads SMNVEV (reference sequence). The CDR3 loop is CASSLSRLAEQYF. The CDR3, as DNA: TGTGCCAGCAGTTTATCCAGACTAGCCGAGCAGTACTTC.

The rearrangement links TRBV5-1 to TRBJ2-3; D is undetermined. CDR1 and CDR2 from the germline V gene are SGHRS and YFSETQ. Trimming cost V 0 bases and J 0 bases, with 8 bases left between them. The CDR3 is 15 amino acids. CDR3 region: CASSLDRTSTDTQYF. CDR3 sequence (DNA): TGCGCCAGCAGCTTGGATAGAACCAGCACAGATACGCAGTATTTT.

The chain employs TRBV19 and TRBJ2-1, with D maybe TRBD2 (6 bases). The V gene lost 8 bases and the J gene lost 8 bases, with 22 bases spanning the gap. The germline V gene encodes CDR1 LNHDA and CDR2 SQIVND (reference sequence). This CDR3 is 15 amino acids long. The CDR3 DNA is TGTGCCAGTGTTCCCACGGGAGTGGCCCTCCATGAGCAGTTCTTC. The encoded protein is CASVPTGVALHEQFF.

The V gene is TRBV28, the J gene TRBJ1-4; 9 bases match TRBD1. V lost 4 bases, J lost 5 bases, and 5 bases stayed unmatched. This CDR3 is built from 15 residues. CDR1 MDHEN and CDR2 SYDVKM come from the germline V gene. CDR3 protein: CASSSGTGPNEKLFF. The CDR3 DNA reads TGTGCCAGCAGTTCCGGGACAGGGCCAAATGAAAAACTGTTTTTT.

The chain employs TRBV27 and TRBJ2-3; the match to TRBD2 covers 14 bases. The CDR3 covers 15 residues. V was pared by 5 bases and J by 4 bases, with 2 bases of the junction left unmatched. CDR1 is MNHEY, CDR2 SMNVEV, per germline (reference sequence). For the CDR3, the DNA is TGTGCCAGCAGTCCGACTAGCGGGGGGGCAGATACGCAGTATTTT. Translation: CASSPTSGGADTQYF.

With regard to this clone: Other DNA variants within this sample encode the same CDR3. The rearrangement uses TRBV20-1 and TRBJ1-5; tentatively, D is TRBD1 (5 bases). Germline V lookup: CDR1 DFQATT, CDR2 SNEGSKA (reference sequence). This CDR3 comprises 11 residues. Trimming removed 3 bases at V and 6 bases at J, with 6 bases between. As DNA, the CDR3 is TGCAGTGCTAGGCAGGGTCAGCCCCAGCATTTT. Its protein product is CSARQGQPQHF.

This chain joins TRBV7-9 and TRBJ2-1; 10 bases fit TRBD2. The CDR3 contains 16 residues. With V trimmed by 2 bases and J by 8 bases, 9 bases remained unmatched. Per germline, CDR1 SEHNR and CDR2 FQNEAQ (reference sequence). This CDR3 reads CASSLSSGGPWDEQFF. In nucleotides, the CDR3 is TGTGCCAGCAGCTTAAGTAGCGGGGGGCCCTGGGATGAGCAGTTCTTC.

CDR3 bases: TGTGCCAGCAGCGTAGGGGATGGGGGGGAGACCCAGTACTTC. This gives the protein CASSVGDGGETQYF. This rearrangement joins TRBV9 to TRBJ2-5; D perhaps matches TRBD2 (6 bases). Trimming pared 0 bases from V and 5 bases from J, leaving 11 bases between. Per germline, CDR1 SGDLS and CDR2 YYNGEE. The CDR3 consists of 14 residues.

This CDR3 reads CASSPTGSSTNEKLFF. CDR3 in DNA: TGTGCCAGCAGCCCAACAGGGTCCTCAACTAATGAAAAACTGTTTTTT. The rearrangement uses TRBV5-4 and TRBJ1-4; possibly TRBD1 for D (6 bases). The V gene lost 4 bases and the J gene lost 0 bases, with 13 bases spanning the gap. The CDR3 consists of 16 residues. CDR1 is SGHNT, CDR2 YYREEE, per germline (reference sequence).

This chain links TRBV10-3 with TRBJ1-1; D perhaps matches TRBD1 (5 bases). V lost 6 bases and J 11 bases, leaving 19 bases between the germline ends. CDR1 is ENHRY, CDR2 SYGVKD, per germline. This CDR3 comprises 13 residues. The CDR3 reads CAIRGGSTLVAFF. The CDR3 nucleotides are TGTGCCATCAGGGGGGGTTCGACCTTGGTTGCTTTCTTT.

The chain couples TRBV10-2 to TRBJ2-3; 7 nucleotides match TRBD1. Germline CDR1 and CDR2: WSHSY and SAAADI. The junction had 4 bases not matched to a gene; V was cut back by 0 bases and J by 4 bases. The CDR3 contains 15 residues. The CDR3 here is CASSESGQDPDTQYF. The CDR3 DNA is TGCGCCAGCAGTGAGTCAGGACAGGACCCAGATACGCAGTATTTT.

The chain is built from TRBV6-1 and TRBJ2-3; 12 bases fit TRBD2. Germline CDR1 is MNHNS and CDR2 is SASEGT. This CDR3 contains 14 residues. V was clipped by 4 bases and J by 8 bases; unmatched bases: 4. The CDR3 coding sequence is TGTGCCAGCAGTGGGACTAGCGGGGCGGGTACGCAGTATTTT. Encoded protein: CASSGTSGAGTQYF.

This chain uses TRBV5-4 with TRBJ2-5; TRBD1 is a possible D gene (5 bases). Trimming took 2 bases from V and 4 from J, leaving 9 bases between them. Germline assignment: CDR1 SGHNT and CDR2 YYREEE (reference sequence). The CDR3 totals 13 residues. The DNA for the CDR3 is TGTGCCAGCAGCTTACAGGTCTCAGAGACCCAGTACTTC. This translates into CASSLQVSETQYF.

This clone was counted a single time. The genes are TRBV5-1 and TRBJ2-5, with TRBD2 matching 9 bases. CDR3 size: 15 residues. Germline V gives CDR1 SGHRS, CDR2 YFSETQ. V lost 8 bases and J lost 2; bases outside the gene matches: 10. This CDR3 reads CASRLAGVEQETQYF. The CDR3 bases are TGCGCCAGTAGATTAGCGGGGGTTGAGCAAGAGACCCAGTACTTC. Looking up the rest from reference TRBV5-1 and TRBJ2-5 gives the full variable domain: KAGVTQTPRYLIKTRGQQVTLSCSPISGHRSVSWYQQTPGQGLQFLFEYFSETQRNKGNFPGRFSGRQFSNSRSEMNVSTLELGDSALYLCASRLAGVEQETQYFGPGTRLLVL.

The V and J genes are TRBV5-6 and TRBJ2-7; 9 nucleotides match TRBD1. The germline V gene encodes CDR1 SGHDT and CDR2 YYEEEE. This CDR3 comprises 16 residues. Losses at the gene ends were 4 bases for V and 0 bases for J; bases not matched to a gene: 8. CDR3 in DNA: TGTGCCAGCAGCCTCAAGGGACAGGGTGGCTCCTACGAGCAGTACTTC. Its translation is CASSLKGQGGSYEQYF.

V usage is TRBV7-3 and J usage is TRBJ2-2, with 10 bases that match TRBD2. CDR3 length equals 15 residues. Germline V gene lookup returns CDR1 SGHTA and CDR2 FQGTGA. With 6 bases clipped from V and 7 bases from J, the junction kept 8 bases outside the gene matches. CDR3 sequence reads: CASSRASGSVGELFF. CDR3 sequence (DNA): TGTGCCAGCAGTAGGGCTAGCGGGAGTGTCGGGGAGCTGTTTTTT.

The rearrangement uses TRBV5-1 and TRBJ2-3; 12 bases align to TRBD1. The CDR3 runs 18 residues. J gave up 3 bases and V 4 bases, and 12 bases lay outside the gene matches. From germline, CDR1 is SGHRS and CDR2 YFSETQ. CDR3 residues: CASSIPPGQGALTDTQYF. For the CDR3, the DNA is TGCGCCAGCAGCATACCCCCGGGACAGGGGGCCTTAACAGATACGCAGTATTTT.

The chain recombines TRBV6-1 with TRBJ1-3; no definite D call. Trimming left V 2 bases short and J 3 bases short, with 2 bases between. The CDR3 spans 12 residues. Germline assignment: CDR1 MNHNS and CDR2 SASEGT. CDR3: CASSELGNTIYF. In DNA, the CDR3 is TGTGCCAGCAGTGAACTTGGAAACACCATATATTTT.

The gene calls are TRBV20-1 and TRBJ2-3; no reliable D call. Per germline, CDR1 DFQATT and CDR2 SNEGSKA (reference sequence). The V end was cut by 7 bases, the J end by 4 bases, with 9 bases between. CDR3 size: 11 residues. CDR3 in amino acids: CSVYEADTQYF. CDR3 DNA sequence: TGCAGTGTTTATGAGGCAGATACGCAGTATTTT.

This chain uses TRBV27 with TRBJ2-6; 11 bases are a match to TRBD1. Germline V lookup: CDR1 MNHEY, CDR2 SMNVEV (reference sequence). Unmatched junction bases numbered 9, after V lost 5 bases and J lost 3 bases. The CDR3 runs to 18 residues. The CDR3 region is CASSTVGQGAGGANVLTF. The DNA for the CDR3 is TGTGCCAGCAGTACTGTAGGACAGGGGGCAGGTGGGGCCAACGTCCTGACTTTC.